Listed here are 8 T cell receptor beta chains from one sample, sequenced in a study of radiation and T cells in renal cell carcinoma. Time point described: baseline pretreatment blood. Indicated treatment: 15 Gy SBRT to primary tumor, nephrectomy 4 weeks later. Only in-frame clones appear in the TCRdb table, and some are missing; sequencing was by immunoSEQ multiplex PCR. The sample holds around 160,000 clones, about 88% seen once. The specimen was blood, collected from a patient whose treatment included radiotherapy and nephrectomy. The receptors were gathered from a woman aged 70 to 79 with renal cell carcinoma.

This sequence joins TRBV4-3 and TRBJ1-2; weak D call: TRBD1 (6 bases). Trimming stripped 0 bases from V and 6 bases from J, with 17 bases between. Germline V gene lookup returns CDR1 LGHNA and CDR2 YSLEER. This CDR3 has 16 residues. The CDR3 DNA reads TGCGCCAGCAGCCAAGAATTAGGACAGAAGAATAATGGCTACACCTTC. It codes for CASSQELGQKNNGYTF.

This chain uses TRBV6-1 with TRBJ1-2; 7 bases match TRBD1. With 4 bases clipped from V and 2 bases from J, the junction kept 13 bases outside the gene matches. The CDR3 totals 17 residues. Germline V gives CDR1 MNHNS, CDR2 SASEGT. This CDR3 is CASSGALTGRGNYGYTF. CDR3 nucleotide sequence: TGTGCCAGCAGTGGGGCATTGACAGGGCGAGGGAACTATGGCTACACCTTC.

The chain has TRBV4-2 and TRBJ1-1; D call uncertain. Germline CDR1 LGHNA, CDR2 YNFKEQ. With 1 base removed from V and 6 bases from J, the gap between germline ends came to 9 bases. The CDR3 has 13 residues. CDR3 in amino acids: CASSQVTEAEAFF. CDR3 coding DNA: TGTGCCAGCAGCCAAGTGACGGAGGCTGAAGCTTTCTTT.

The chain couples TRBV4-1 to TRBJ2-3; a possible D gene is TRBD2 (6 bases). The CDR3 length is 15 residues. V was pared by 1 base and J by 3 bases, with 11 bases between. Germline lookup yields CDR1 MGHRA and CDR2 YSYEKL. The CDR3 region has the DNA TGCGCCAGCAGCCAAGCGGAGGGTAAGACAGATACGCAGTATTTT. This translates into CASSQAEGKTDTQYF.

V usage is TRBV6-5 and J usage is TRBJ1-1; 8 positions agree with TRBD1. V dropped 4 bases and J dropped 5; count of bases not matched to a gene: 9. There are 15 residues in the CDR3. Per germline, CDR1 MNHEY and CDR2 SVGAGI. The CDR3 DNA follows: TGTGCCAGCAGTTCCCTAGGACAGGGTATAACTGAAGCTTTCTTT. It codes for CASSSLGQGITEAFF.

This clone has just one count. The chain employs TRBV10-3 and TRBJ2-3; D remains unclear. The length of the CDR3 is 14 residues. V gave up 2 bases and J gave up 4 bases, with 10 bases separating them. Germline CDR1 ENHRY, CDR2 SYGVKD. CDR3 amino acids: CAISEHRAPDTQYF. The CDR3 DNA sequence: TGTGCCATCAGTGAGCATAGGGCCCCAGATACGCAGTATTTT.

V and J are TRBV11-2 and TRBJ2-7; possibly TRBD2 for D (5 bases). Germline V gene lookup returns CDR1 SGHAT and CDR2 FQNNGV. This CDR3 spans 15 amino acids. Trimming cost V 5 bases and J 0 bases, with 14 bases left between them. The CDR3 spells CASSLPGESSYEQYF. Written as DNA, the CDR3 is TGTGCCAGCAGCCTACCCGGGGAGAGCTCCTACGAGCAGTACTTC. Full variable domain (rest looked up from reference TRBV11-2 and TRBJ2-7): EAGVAQSPRYKIIEKRQSVAFWCNPISGHATLYWYQQILGQGPKLLIQFQNNGVVDDSQLPKDRFSAERLKGVDSTLKIQPAKLEDSAVYLCASSLPGESSYEQYFGPGTRLTVT.

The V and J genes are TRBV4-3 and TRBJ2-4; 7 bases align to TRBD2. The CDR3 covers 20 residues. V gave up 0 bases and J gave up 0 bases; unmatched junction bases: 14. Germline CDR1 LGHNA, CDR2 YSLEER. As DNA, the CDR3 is TGCGCCAGCAGCCAAGATCCGGTCAGCGGGGCCTCACTAGCCAAAAACATTCAGTACTTC. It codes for CASSQDPVSGASLAKNIQYF.